The 13 T cell receptor beta chains below come from one sample, sequenced in a study of CD8 T cells in ankylosing spondylitis. Findings of the study overall: A TCR beta motif made of 7 to 9 highly homologous variants seemed typical of ankylosing spondylitis blood.

MiXCR, applied by TCRdb to the 5' RACE reads, yields one record per CDR3 protein. The sample gives over 700,000 distinct CDR3 sequences, 15% to 20% of which show up once; around 20% is in the top ten. Their antigen targets remain unknown. What was sequenced was blood, either unsorted or a sorted T cell fraction (not recorded which). These receptors came from a male donor with ankylosing spondylitis.

The genes are TRBV6-2 or TRBV6-3 and TRBJ2-1; 12 nucleotides align to TRBD2. Germline assignment: CDR1 MNHEY and CDR2 SVGEGT. The CDR3 extends over 17 amino acids. J gave up 5 bases and V 6 bases, and 11 bases lay outside the gene matches. CDR3 DNA sequence: TGTGCCAGCAGAAGAGGGACTAGCGGGCCGACGGACAATGAGCAGTTCTTC. It is translated as CASRRGTSGPTDNEQFF.

This chain's CDR3 is CASSQGPPRSLNSPLHF. CDR3 DNA: TGCGCCAGCAGCCAAGGTCCTCCTCGCTCTCTTAATTCACCCCTCCACTTT. This rearrangement joins TRBV4-1 to TRBJ1-6; D unclear. The CDR3 covers 17 residues. CDR1 and CDR2 (germline): MGHRA, YSYEKL. V gave up 1 base and J gave up 6 bases, with 16 bases separating them.

As DNA, the CDR3 is TGTGCCAGCAGTGAGGTACGGGCCGCTGGGACGCAGTATTTT. Protein product: CASSEVRAAGTQYF. V gene TRBV6-1 combines with J gene TRBJ2-3; no clear D. V was shortened by 3 bases and J by 9 bases, with 16 bases between the two germline ends. Per germline, CDR1 MNHNS and CDR2 SASEGT. CDR3 length equals 14 residues.

This clonotype appeared a few times. The rearrangement joins TRBV20-1 to TRBJ2-7; 7 positions agree with TRBD1. Germline-derived CDR1 and CDR2 are DFQATT and SNEGSKA (reference sequence). V trimming: 0 bases; J trimming: 7 bases; junction bases outside the gene matches: 9. The CDR3 covers 14 residues. For the CDR3, the DNA is TGCAGTGCTAGAGATTCTGGGACAGTATGGGAGCAGTACTTC. This sequence encodes CSARDSGTVWEQYF.

This clonotype was seen once. V and J are TRBV20-1 and TRBJ2-7; TRBD1 matches 7 bases. With 3 bases clipped from V and 0 bases from J, the junction kept 14 bases outside the gene matches. CDR3 length equals 17 residues. Germline lookup yields CDR1 DFQATT and CDR2 SNEGSKA (reference sequence). The CDR3 DNA reads TGCAGTGCTAGCGAGGCAACAGGGGTTTGGGGCTCCTACGAGCAGTACTTC. It translates to CSASEATGVWGSYEQYF.

The rearrangement uses TRBV9 and TRBJ2-7, with 8 nucleotides matching TRBD2. CDR3 length equals 16 residues. The ends lost 3 bases at V and 5 bases at J; junction bases unmatched: 13. CDR1 and CDR2 (germline): SGDLS, YYNGEE. CDR3 protein: CASSDRSVAGINEQYF. In DNA form, the CDR3 reads TGTGCCAGCAGCGATCGCTCAGTAGCGGGAATCAACGAGCAGTACTTC.

This clonotype was seen many times. The chain carries TRBV5-1 and TRBJ1-1; perhaps TRBD1 as D (5 bases). Germline V lookup: CDR1 SGHRS, CDR2 YFSETQ. V gave up 4 bases and J gave up 7 bases, with 14 bases separating them. This CDR3 contains 13 residues. CDR3 in DNA: TGCGCCAGCAGCCCGGAGGGACGAAGTGAAGCTTTCTTT. This gives the protein CASSPEGRSEAFF.

There are many counts of this clonotype. This rearrangement joins TRBV24-1 to TRBJ2-5; D might be TRBD1 (6 bases). Germline lookup yields CDR1 KGHDR and CDR2 SFDVKD. There are 15 residues in the CDR3. V was trimmed by 4 bases and J by 5 bases, leaving 16 bases between them. The CDR3 loop reads CATSEFTRGRETQYF. The CDR3 nucleotides read TGTGCCACCAGTGAGTTCACCAGGGGAAGGGAGACCCAGTACTTC.

The table lists this clonotype with a few counts. The V call is TRBV12-3 or TRBV12-4, the J call TRBJ1-1, with TRBD1 identical over 7 bases. The CDR3 has 14 amino acids. J gave up 0 bases and V 6 bases, and 4 bases lay outside the gene matches. The CDR3 spells CASSRGQMNTEAFF. CDR3 bases: TGTGCCAGCAGCCGGGGACAGATGAACACTGAAGCTTTCTTT.

The chain joins TRBV2 to TRBJ2-2, with D possibly TRBD2 on 6 matching bases. CDR1 SNHLY and CDR2 FYNNEI come from the germline V gene. This CDR3 has 13 residues. Trimming shortened V by 6 bases and J by 5 bases, and 10 bases separated the two germline ends. CDR3 nucleotide sequence: TGTGCCAGCAGAGCGACTAGTACCGGGGAGCTGTTTTTT. It yields the protein CASRATSTGELFF.

CDR3 amino acids: CASSPTRGKPEAFF. The CDR3 nucleotides read TGTGCCAGCTCACCGACCCGGGGGAAACCTGAAGCTTTCTTT. This sequence joins TRBV18 and TRBJ1-1; a weak D match, TRBD1 (5 bases). The CDR3 spans 14 residues. Germline lookup yields CDR1 KGHSH and CDR2 LQKENI. The V end lost 3 bases, the J end lost 6 bases, and 14 bases lay between the germline ends.

V and J are TRBV2 and TRBJ2-7; TRBD1 matches at 8 bases. V shed 1 base, J shed 5 bases, and the junction held 4 bases outside the gene matches. Germline loops: CDR1 SNHLY, CDR2 FYNNEI. This CDR3 comprises 14 residues. This CDR3 reads CASSEGTGTHEQYF. The CDR3 DNA follows: TGTGCCAGCAGTGAAGGGACAGGGACCCACGAGCAGTACTTC. The full variable domain, rest sourced from reference TRBV2 and TRBJ2-7, is EPEVTQTPSHQVTQMGQEVILRCVPISNHLYFYWYRQILGQKVEFLVSFYNNEISEKSEIFDDQFSVERPDGSNFTLKIRSTKLEDSAMYFCASSEGTGTHEQYFGPGTRLTVT.

This clonotype was seen a handful of times. This rearrangement joins TRBV27 to TRBJ2-3; the D is unclear. CDR1 is MNHEY and CDR2 is SMNVEV in the germline V gene (reference sequence). This CDR3 spans 15 amino acids. V was trimmed by 4 bases and J by 1 base, leaving 12 bases between them. The DNA of the CDR3 is TGTGCCAGCAGTTCGGACCGACCTCGCACAGATACGCAGTATTTT. Translating gives CASSSDRPRTDTQYF.